This TCR beta chain was recorded in a study of T-cell memory formation after mild COVID-19. Study-level findings and limits: For second-wave clones that peaked at day 37, SARS-CoV-2 specificity went unverified.

Only a few counts were recorded for this clonotype. As yet, its antigen is unknown. Using its own MiXCR run on the 5' RACE reads, TCRdb lists one record per CDR3 protein. The repertoire consists of 470,000 or so distinct CDR3 sequences, with more than 15% occurring once and the leading ten covering roughly a fifth. Germline V gives CDR1 SGHVS, CDR2 FQNEAQ. The CDR3 is made up of 13 amino acids. V gave up 1 base and J gave up 11 bases, with 12 bases separating them. Material for sequencing was PBMCs or a T cell subset sorted from them (not recorded which). The rearrangement uses TRBV7-8 and TRBJ1-5; D is unresolved. The receptor was derived from a man aged 18 to 29 who had mild COVID-19 (a few samples of this study predate the infection). Cell type and time point are not known. CDR3 amino acids: CASSLGIPGAQHF. The CDR3 nucleotides are TGTGCCAGCAGCTTAGGAATACCGGGAGCCCAGCATTTT.